One and the same sample provided the 14 T cell receptor beta chains below, sequenced in a study of radiotherapy plus CTLA-4 blockade in lung cancer. TCRdb keeps only in-frame clones here, not all; method: immunoSEQ multiplex PCR. The table includes 50,000 or so clones, roughly 84% detected once. This specimen was peripheral blood, taken from a patient treated with radiotherapy plus ipilimumab. Source of these receptors: a human donor with non-small cell lung cancer who had a partial response to radiotherapy plus ipilimumab.

The table lists this clone with a count of one. The chain employs TRBV2 and TRBJ1-5, with 7 bases lining up with TRBD1. The germline gives CDR1 SNHLY, CDR2 FYNNEI. The CDR3 sequence is 14 residues long. Germline trimming cut 10 bases from V and 0 bases from J; bases unmatched to any gene: 6. The CDR3 spells CATRTGYSNQPQHF. The CDR3 DNA sequence: TGTGCCACCAGGACAGGATATAGCAATCAGCCCCAGCATTTT.

J is TRBJ2-7 and V is TRBV11-1; D is possibly TRBD2 (7 bases). Germline V gene lookup returns CDR1 SGHAT and CDR2 FQDESV (reference sequence). V was cut by 6 bases and J by 6 bases, with 15 bases left in between. The CDR3 has 13 residues. Here the CDR3 reads CASRGGARPEQYF. DNA for the CDR3: TGTGCCAGCAGAGGGGGGGCCCGACCCGAGCAGTACTTC.

The genes are TRBV19 and TRBJ2-5, with 10 nucleotides matching TRBD2. The V and J ends lost 5 bases and 5 bases, in that order; junction bases with no gene match: 11. Per germline, CDR1 LNHDA and CDR2 SQIVND (reference sequence). The CDR3 has 16 residues. CDR3: CASSPRSGGTRETQYF. In DNA form, the CDR3 reads TGTGCCAGTAGTCCCCGTAGCGGGGGGACGCGGGAGACCCAGTACTTC.

J is TRBJ2-5 and V is TRBV15; D perhaps matches TRBD2 (7 bases). The end of the DNA fits TRBJ2-7 better, so the J call may be wrong. The CDR3 has 14 residues. In germline, CDR1 is LNHNV, CDR2 YYDKDF (reference sequence). CDR3 protein: CATSRGGPSYEQYF. CDR3 DNA: TGTGCCACCAGCAGGGGGGGGCCTTCCTACGAGCAGTACTTC.

The chain employs TRBV12-5 and TRBJ2-2, with TRBD1 identical over 8 bases. This CDR3 is 15 amino acids long. Germline CDR1 and CDR2: LGHNT and FRNRAP. V trimming: 6 bases; J trimming: 4 bases; junction bases outside the gene matches: 7. CDR3 nucleotides: TGTGCTAGTGGCCGCAGGGGGCGACCCACCGGGGAGCTGTTTTTT. Residues: CASGRRGRPTGELFF.

The rearrangement joins TRBV7-3 to TRBJ2-1; TRBD1 aligns across 8 bases. V dropped 2 bases and J dropped 8; count of bases not matched to a gene: 5. This CDR3 contains 14 residues. CDR1 is SGHTA and CDR2 is FQGTGA in the germline V gene. The CDR3 protein is CASSLAATGDEQFF. DNA of the CDR3: TGTGCCAGCAGCTTAGCGGCGACAGGGGATGAGCAGTTCTTC.

This chain links TRBV9 with TRBJ2-3; possible D gene TRBD2, 5 bases. Germline values: CDR1 SGDLS, CDR2 YYNGEE. Trimming shortened V by 6 bases and J by 5 bases, and 13 bases separated the two germline ends. The CDR3 is 13 amino acids. CDR3 nucleotide sequence: TGTGCCAGCACCTACCTTCGGGGAGATACGCAGTATTTT. This encodes CASTYLRGDTQYF.

This clone was counted once. The genes are TRBV6-5 and TRBJ2-7; a weak D match, TRBD1 (5 bases). This CDR3 spans 15 amino acids. V lost 7 bases and J 2 bases, leaving 18 bases between the germline ends. Germline V lookup: CDR1 MNHEY, CDR2 SVGAGI. CDR3 amino acids: CASKQGEFGTYEQYF. Written as DNA, the CDR3 is TGTGCCAGCAAGCAAGGGGAATTCGGCACCTACGAGCAGTACTTC.

The rearrangement uses TRBV5-1 and TRBJ1-1; D may be TRBD1 (5 bases). Germline assignment: CDR1 SGHRS and CDR2 YFSETQ. The CDR3 is made up of 14 amino acids. Trimming removed 3 bases from V and 0 bases from J, with 9 bases in between. DNA of the CDR3: TGCGCCAGCAGCTGGGGCACACTGAACACTGAAGCTTTCTTT. It yields the protein CASSWGTLNTEAFF.

V and J are TRBV5-6 and TRBJ2-1, with 11 bases aligning to TRBD2. Looked up from germline, CDR1 is SGHDT and CDR2 is YYEEEE. V was clipped by 3 bases and J by 5 bases; unmatched bases: 7. CDR3 length: 16 amino acids. The chain's CDR3 is CASSSQGLAEHNEQFF. CDR3 sequence (DNA): TGTGCCAGCAGCTCCCAGGGACTAGCGGAGCACAATGAGCAGTTCTTC.

The V gene is TRBV7-9, the J gene TRBJ1-5, with 12 nucleotides matching TRBD1. The CDR3 loop spans 17 amino acids. Trimming at V came to 6 bases and at J to 4 bases, leaving 10 bases not matched to a gene. CDR1 and CDR2 (germline): SEHNR, FQNEAQ (reference sequence). In nucleotides, the CDR3 is TGTGCCAGCAGAAACCGGGACAGGGGGCTCCAAAATCAGCCCCAGCATTTT. It translates to CASRNRDRGLQNQPQHF.

This rearrangement joins TRBV11-3 to TRBJ2-3; D is possibly TRBD2 (5 bases). V shed 0 bases and J shed 4 bases, with 11 bases lying between them. This CDR3 comprises 15 residues. The germline CDR1 and CDR2 sequences are SGHNT and YENEEA. CDR3 sequence: CASSLDGKGADTQYF. In nucleotides, the CDR3 is TGTGCCAGCAGCTTAGATGGGAAGGGAGCAGATACGCAGTATTTT. The full variable domain, in which reference TRBV11-3 and TRBJ2-3 provide the parts outside the CDR3, is EAGVVQSPRYKIIEKKQPVAFWCNPISGHNTLYWYLQNLGQGPELLIRYENEEAVDDSQLPKDRFSAERLKGVDSTLKIQPAELGDSAVYLCASSLDGKGADTQYFGPGTRLTVL.

This clone was detected only a few times. The genes are TRBV30 and TRBJ1-6; weak D call: TRBD1 (5 bases). Germline V CDR1 and CDR2: GTSNPN, SVGIG (reference sequence). The CDR3 runs 14 residues. The V gene lost 3 bases and the J gene lost 5 bases, with 11 bases spanning the gap. The CDR3 reads CAWRVDTDNSPLHF. CDR3 DNA sequence: TGTGCCTGGAGAGTGGACACTGATAATTCACCCCTCCACTTT.

This chain uses TRBV5-1 with TRBJ1-5, with D perhaps matching TRBD1 (6 bases). Trimming stripped 0 bases from V and 3 bases from J, with 13 bases between. The germline V gene has CDR1 SGHRS and CDR2 YFSETQ. The CDR3 covers 16 residues. The CDR3 here is CASSLGPGALNQPQHF. In nucleotides, the CDR3 is TGCGCCAGCAGCTTGGGCCCAGGGGCCCTCAATCAGCCCCAGCATTTT.